Below, 10 T cell receptor beta chains from the same sample are listed, as sequenced in a study of cytomegalovirus exposure and HLA in healthy donors (dated by TCRdb to the late 2010s). Library preparation employed the immunoSEQ multiplex PCR assay. The multiplex PCR relied on a mix of 60 forward primers for TCR Vbeta segments and 13 reverse primers for TCR Jbeta segments. The source is immuneACCESS, and TCRdb retained only in-frame sequences with V and J called. Part of the clones is not carried over; for the studies checked, unresolved V genes explain less than half of this, and the remainder is unexplained. The table held for this sample gives 120,000 to 150,000 clones. Around 1.5% of the sample is held by the ten biggest clonotypes. What was sequenced was PBMCs. All receptors derive from a woman aged 45-59 years in good health and CMV-seronegative.

The V call is TRBV11-2, the J call TRBJ1-2, with TRBD1 matching 8 bases. This CDR3 is built from 14 residues. The J segment lost 3 bases and the V segment lost 5 bases, leaving 5 bases of the junction unmatched. From germline, CDR1 is SGHAT and CDR2 FQNNGV. In DNA form, the CDR3 reads TGTGCCAGCAGCCACACAGGGGGTTACTATGGCTACACCTTC. Its protein product is CASSHTGGYYGYTF. Using reference TRBV11-2 and TRBJ1-2 for the parts outside the CDR3, the full variable domain is EAGVAQSPRYKIIEKRQSVAFWCNPISGHATLYWYQQILGQGPKLLIQFQNNGVVDDSQLPKDRFSAERLKGVDSTLKIQPAKLEDSAVYLCASSHTGGYYGYTFGSGTRLTVV.

The chain recombines TRBV19 with TRBJ2-1, with D possibly being TRBD2 (6 bases). This CDR3 spans 14 amino acids. CDR1 and CDR2 from the germline V gene are LNHDA and SQIVND (reference sequence). V was trimmed by 7 bases and J by 2 bases, leaving 12 bases between them. CDR3 bases: TGTGCCAGTATGGGAGGATTCGCCTACAATGAGCAGTTCTTC. Protein sequence: CASMGGFAYNEQFF.

The V gene is TRBV5-1, the J gene TRBJ1-6; weak D call: TRBD1 (6 bases). Germline V CDR1 and CDR2: SGHRS, YFSETQ. The CDR3 is made up of 14 amino acids. Trimming removed 3 bases from V and 9 bases from J, with 13 bases in between. Here the CDR3 DNA reads TGCGCCAGCAGCTCGGACAGTTGGGTTTCACCCCTCCACTTT. Translated, it gives CASSSDSWVSPLHF.

The chain links TRBV4-3 to TRBJ1-1; D is perhaps TRBD1 (5 bases). Germline V gene sequence: CDR1 LGHNA, CDR2 YSLEER. The CDR3 is 17 residues long. Trimming took 0 bases from V and 3 from J, leaving 17 bases between them. The DNA for the CDR3 is TGCGCCAGCAGCCAAGAGGGGGGTAGGCCGGGGGACACTGAAGCTTTCTTT. It codes for CASSQEGGRPGDTEAFF.

The chain joins TRBV5-6 to TRBJ1-5; D call uncertain. The germline V gene encodes CDR1 SGHDT and CDR2 YYEEEE. Trimming took off 4 bases at V and 3 bases at J, with 11 bases between the two ends. There are 14 residues in the CDR3. The CDR3 loop is CASSQAGSNQPQHF. The CDR3 DNA is TGTGCCAGCAGCCAGGCGGGGTCCAATCAGCCCCAGCATTTT.

V usage is TRBV7-9 and J usage is TRBJ1-1, with D unclear. The CDR3 has 15 amino acids. Trimming took 5 bases from V and 5 from J, leaving 18 bases between them. From germline, CDR1 is SEHNR and CDR2 FQNEAQ (reference sequence). CDR3 coding DNA: TGTGCCAGCAGCCCAGAGGTACTTCTGAGGACTGAAGCTTTCTTT. Translation: CASSPEVLLRTEAFF.

The V and J genes are TRBV19 and TRBJ2-2, with TRBD1 identical over 9 bases. J was trimmed by 4 bases and V by 1 base; bases with no gene match: 7. Germline V gene lookup returns CDR1 LNHDA and CDR2 SQIVND (reference sequence). The CDR3 sequence is 17 residues long. The CDR3 DNA reads as TGTGCCAGTAGTATAGTGGGACAGGGCTTCGGCACCGGGGAGCTGTTTTTT. Protein product: CASSIVGQGFGTGELFF.

The chain couples TRBV28 to TRBJ2-7, with a tentative D call TRBD2 (6 bases). The CDR3 runs 12 residues. V shed 6 bases and J shed 6 bases, with 12 bases lying between them. From germline, CDR1 is MDHEN and CDR2 SYDVKM. The CDR3 DNA reads TGTGCCAGCAGCACCGGGGGTGCCGAGCAGTACTTC. This sequence encodes CASSTGGAEQYF.

The chain links TRBV28 to TRBJ1-3, with TRBD1 identical over 11 bases. Germline assignment: CDR1 MDHEN and CDR2 SYDVKM. This CDR3 spans 15 amino acids. Trimming took 5 bases from V and 8 from J; bases not matched to a gene: 8. CDR3 region: CASSTLGTGGHTIYF. The CDR3 coding sequence is TGTGCCAGCAGTACCCTCGGGACAGGGGGACACACCATATATTTT.

V gene TRBV9 combines with J gene TRBJ2-7; TRBD2 aligns across 7 bases. The CDR3 totals 15 residues. The trim removed 4 bases at V and 0 bases at J, leaving 7 bases unmatched. The germline V gene encodes CDR1 SGDLS and CDR2 YYNGEE. The chain's CDR3 is CASSISSGSSYEQYF. Here the CDR3 DNA reads TGTGCCAGCAGCATTTCTAGCGGTAGCTCCTACGAGCAGTACTTC.